Detailed here is one TCR beta chain. Germline values: CDR1 DFQATT, CDR2 SNEGSKA (reference sequence). V lost 3 bases, J lost 10 bases, and 3 bases stayed unmatched. The CDR3 length is 11 residues. Sequencing was performed with immunoSEQ multiplex PCR; in TCRdb, only in-frame clones are kept and a portion is missing. The table lists 45,000 to 55,000 clones, 88% of them singletons. This sample is part of a study of T cell changes during pregnancy in multiple sclerosis. Sequencing was performed on CD4+ T cells from peripheral blood mononuclear cells, taken in the second trimester of pregnancy. The chain joins TRBV20-1 to TRBJ2-1; 7 bases are shared with TRBD2. The sequence came from a female donor with multiple sclerosis, enrolled in a pregnancy study. CDR3 nucleotide sequence: TGCAGTGCTAGGAGGGAGGGCGAGCAGTTCTTC. Translated, it gives CSARREGEQFF.